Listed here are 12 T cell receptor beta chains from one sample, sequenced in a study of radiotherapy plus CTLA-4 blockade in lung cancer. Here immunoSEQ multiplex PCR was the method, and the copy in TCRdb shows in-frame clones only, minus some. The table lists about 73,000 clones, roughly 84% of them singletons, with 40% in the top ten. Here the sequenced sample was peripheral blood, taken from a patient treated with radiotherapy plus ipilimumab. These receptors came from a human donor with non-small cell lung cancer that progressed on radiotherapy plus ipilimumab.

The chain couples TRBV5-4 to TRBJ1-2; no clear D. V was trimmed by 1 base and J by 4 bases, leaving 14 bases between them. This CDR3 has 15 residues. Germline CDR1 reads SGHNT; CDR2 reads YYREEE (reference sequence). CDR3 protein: CASSLYGLGIYGYTF. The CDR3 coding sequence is TGTGCCAGCAGCTTGTACGGACTCGGTATCTATGGCTACACCTTC.

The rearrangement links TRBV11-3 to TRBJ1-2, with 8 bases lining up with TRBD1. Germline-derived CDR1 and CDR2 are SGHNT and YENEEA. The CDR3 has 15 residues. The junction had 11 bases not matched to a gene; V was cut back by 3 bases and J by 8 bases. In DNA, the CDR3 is TGTGCCAGCAGCTTCTGTAGTCAGGGGGCGTCGGGCTACACCTTC. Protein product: CASSFCSQGASGYTF.

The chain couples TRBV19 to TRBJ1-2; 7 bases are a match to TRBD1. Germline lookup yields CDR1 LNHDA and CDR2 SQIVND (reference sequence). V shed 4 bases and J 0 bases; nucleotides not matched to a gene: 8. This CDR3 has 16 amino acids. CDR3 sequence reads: CASSTVATGPNYGYTF. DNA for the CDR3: TGTGCCAGTAGTACGGTCGCGACAGGGCCTAACTATGGCTACACCTTC.

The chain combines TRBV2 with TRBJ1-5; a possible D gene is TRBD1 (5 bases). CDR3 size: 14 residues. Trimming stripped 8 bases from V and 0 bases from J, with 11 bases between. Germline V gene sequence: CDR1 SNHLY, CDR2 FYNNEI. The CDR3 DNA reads TGTGCCAGCCAGATCCAGGGTAGCAATCAGCCCCAGCATTTT. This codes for CASQIQGSNQPQHF. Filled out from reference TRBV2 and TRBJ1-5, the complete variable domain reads EPEVTQTPSHQVTQMGQEVILRCVPISNHLYFYWYRQILGQKVEFLVSFYNNEISEKSEIFDDQFSVERPDGSNFTLKIRSTKLEDSAMYFCASQIQGSNQPQHFGDGTRLSIL.

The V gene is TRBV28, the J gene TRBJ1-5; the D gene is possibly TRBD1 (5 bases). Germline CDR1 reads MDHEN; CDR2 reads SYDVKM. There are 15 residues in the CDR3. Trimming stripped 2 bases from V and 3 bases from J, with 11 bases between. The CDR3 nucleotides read TGTGCCAGCAGTTTAGGGCAGGGAAACAATCAGCCCCAGCATTTT. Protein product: CASSLGQGNNQPQHF.

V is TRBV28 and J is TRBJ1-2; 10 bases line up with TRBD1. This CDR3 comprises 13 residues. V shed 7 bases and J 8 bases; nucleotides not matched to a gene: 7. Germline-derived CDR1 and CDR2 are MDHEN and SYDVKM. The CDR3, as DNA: TGTGCCAGCAACCGACAGGGGGCGCGCGGCTACACCTTC. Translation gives CASNRQGARGYTF.

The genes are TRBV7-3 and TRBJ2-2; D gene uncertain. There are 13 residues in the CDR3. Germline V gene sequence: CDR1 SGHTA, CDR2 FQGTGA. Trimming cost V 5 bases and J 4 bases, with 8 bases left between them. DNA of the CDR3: TGTGCCAGCAGCCTACCTGGCACCGGGGAGCTGTTTTTT. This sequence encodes CASSLPGTGELFF.

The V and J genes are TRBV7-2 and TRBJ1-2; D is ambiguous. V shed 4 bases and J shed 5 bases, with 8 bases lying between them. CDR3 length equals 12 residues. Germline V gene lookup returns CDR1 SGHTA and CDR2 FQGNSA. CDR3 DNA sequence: TGTGCCAGCAGCTACGACCATTATGGCTACACCTTC. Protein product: CASSYDHYGYTF.

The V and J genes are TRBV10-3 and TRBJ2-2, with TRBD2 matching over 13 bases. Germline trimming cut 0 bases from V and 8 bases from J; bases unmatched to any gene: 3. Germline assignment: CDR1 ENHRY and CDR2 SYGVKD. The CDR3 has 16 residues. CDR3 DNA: TGTGCCATCAGTGAGTCGACTAGCGGGAGGAGAGGGGAGCTGTTTTTT. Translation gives CAISESTSGRRGELFF.

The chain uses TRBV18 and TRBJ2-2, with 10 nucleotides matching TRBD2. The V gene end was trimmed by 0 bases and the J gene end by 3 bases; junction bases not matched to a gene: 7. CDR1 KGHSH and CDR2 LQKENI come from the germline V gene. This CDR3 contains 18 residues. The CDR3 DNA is TGTGCCAGCTCACCACCGGCTAGCGGGAGCTGGTACACCGGGGAGCTGTTTTTT. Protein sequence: CASSPPASGSWYTGELFF.

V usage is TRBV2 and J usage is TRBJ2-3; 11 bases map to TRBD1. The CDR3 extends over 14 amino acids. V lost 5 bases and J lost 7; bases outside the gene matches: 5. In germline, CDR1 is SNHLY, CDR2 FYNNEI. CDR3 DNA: TGTGCCAGCAGTACGGGACAGGGGGGTTATACGCAGTATTTT. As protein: CASSTGQGGYTQYF. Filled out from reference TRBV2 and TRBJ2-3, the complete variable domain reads EPEVTQTPSHQVTQMGQEVILRCVPISNHLYFYWYRQILGQKVEFLVSFYNNEISEKSEIFDDQFSVERPDGSNFTLKIRSTKLEDSAMYFCASSTGQGGYTQYFGPGTRLTVL.

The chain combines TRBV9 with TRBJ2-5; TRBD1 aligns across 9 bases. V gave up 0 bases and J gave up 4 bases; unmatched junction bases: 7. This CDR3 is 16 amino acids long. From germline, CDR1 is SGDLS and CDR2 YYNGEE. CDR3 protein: CASSVEGGQGRETQYF. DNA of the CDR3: TGTGCCAGCAGCGTAGAAGGAGGACAGGGGCGAGAGACCCAGTACTTC.